A single sample is the source of the 20 T cell receptor beta chains below, sequenced in a study of shared clonotypes between healthy human individuals. Sequenced by immunoSEQ multiplex PCR; TCRdb stores in-frame clones only, minus some. The sample records about 680,000 clones, 90% to 95% being singletons. Naive CD8 isolation took CD45RO-negative cells positively selected for CCR7 and excluded terminally differentiated effector memory CD45RA+ cells. Source material: naive CD8+ T cells sorted from blood. Receptors were obtained from a man aged 25 to 40 in good health.

The J gene is TRBJ2-7, the V gene TRBV25-1, with 9 positions matching TRBD1. CDR1 is MGHDK, CDR2 SYGVNS, per germline. The CDR3 contains 11 residues. In nucleotides, the CDR3 is TGTGCCAGCAGTGACGGACAGGGGTGGTTCGTC. Its protein product is CASSDGQGWFV.

The V gene is TRBV5-5, the J gene TRBJ2-4; unclear D gene. This CDR3 is 14 amino acids long. Germline CDR1 SGHKS, CDR2 YYEKEE (reference sequence). Trimming stripped 0 bases from V and 4 bases from J, with 8 bases between. As DNA, the CDR3 is TGTGCCAGCAGCTTGGCGCAAGGAAAAAACATTCAGTACTTC. Translating it yields CASSLAQGKNIQYF. The variable domain in full, with the rest retrieved from reference TRBV5-5 and TRBJ2-4, is DAGVTQSPTHLIKTRGQQVTLRCSPISGHKSVSWYQQVLGQGPQFIFQYYEKEERGRGNFPDRFSARQFPNYSSELNVNALLLGDSALYLCASSLAQGKNIQYFGAGTRLSVL.

The chain employs TRBV4-3 and TRBJ2-2, with D uncertain. The germline gives CDR1 LGHNA, CDR2 YSLEER. The V gene lost 0 bases and the J gene lost 6 bases, with 11 bases spanning the gap. The CDR3 length is 15 residues. CDR3 DNA sequence: TGCGCCAGCAGCCAAGAAAAACCGGAATCCGGGGAGCTGTTTTTT. The encoded protein is CASSQEKPESGELFF.

This rearrangement joins TRBV5-6 to TRBJ2-7; 7 bases fit TRBD2. CDR1 and CDR2 from the germline V gene are SGHDT and YYEEEE. The CDR3 is 16 residues long. The junction had 10 bases not matched to a gene; V was cut back by 1 base and J by 3 bases. The CDR3 bases are TGTGCCAGCAGCTTGCTCCAGGGCGGGGGAGGCTACGAGCAGTACTTC. Protein sequence: CASSLLQGGGGYEQYF.

V gene TRBV5-1 combines with J gene TRBJ2-1; possibly TRBD2 for D (6 bases). Trimming cost V 0 bases and J 8 bases, with 15 bases left between them. The CDR3 totals 15 residues. Germline loops: CDR1 SGHRS, CDR2 YFSETQ. The CDR3 bases are TGCGCCAGCAGCTTGGGAGTTGGAGGGTTGGATGAGCAGTTCTTC. Its protein product is CASSLGVGGLDEQFF. The whole variable domain, remainder taken from reference TRBV5-1 and TRBJ2-1, is KAGVTQTPRYLIKTRGQQVTLSCSPISGHRSVSWYQQTPGQGLQFLFEYFSETQRNKGNFPGRFSGRQFSNSRSEMNVSTLELGDSALYLCASSLGVGGLDEQFFGPGTRLTVL.

The genes are TRBV28 and TRBJ2-1, with 12 bases fitting TRBD2. Germline lookup yields CDR1 MDHEN and CDR2 SYDVKM. The CDR3 length is 18 residues. Losses at the gene ends were 1 base for V and 8 bases for J; bases not matched to a gene: 12. The CDR3 here is CASSLLSRTSGIGDEQFF. Here the CDR3 DNA reads TGTGCCAGCAGTTTATTGTCCCGGACTAGCGGGATCGGGGATGAGCAGTTCTTC.

Comments on this clone: A much larger clone lies one base from this, so it may be a read error. The chain combines TRBV7-3 with TRBJ2-7; 7 bases are a match to TRBD1. Germline CDR1 is SGHTA and CDR2 is FQGTGA. The CDR3 length is 12 residues. J gave up 3 bases and V 4 bases, and 0 bases lay outside the gene matches. CDR3 protein: CASSWDSYEQYF. In DNA, the CDR3 is TGTGCCAGCAGCTGGGACAGCTACGAGCAGTACTTC.

This chain uses TRBV28 with TRBJ2-2; D not certain. The germline V gene has CDR1 MDHEN and CDR2 SYDVKM. The CDR3 runs 14 residues. Trimming took 8 bases from V and 6 from J, leaving 16 bases between them. The CDR3 nucleotides read TGTGCCAGCCTTTATACTGGTGGGGCCGGGGAGCTGTTTTTT. The encoded protein is CASLYTGGAGELFF. The full variable domain, rest sourced from reference TRBV28 and TRBJ2-2, is DVKVTQSSRYLVKRTGEKVFLECVQDMDHENMFWYRQDPGLGLRLIYFSYDVKMKEKGDIPEGYSVSREKKERFSLILESASTNQTSMYLCASLYTGGAGELFFGEGSRLTVL.

Worth noting for this clone: Distinct nucleotide sequences in the sample also encode this CDR3. The gene calls are TRBV5-1 and TRBJ2-2, with TRBD1 identical over 9 bases. Germline CDR1 and CDR2: SGHRS and YFSETQ. Germline trimming cut 0 bases from V and 2 bases from J; bases unmatched to any gene: 17. CDR3 length: 21 amino acids. Here the CDR3 DNA reads TGCGCCAGCAGCTTGGGGGCGGGGACAGGGATCTGGAGACCAAACACCGGGGAGCTGTTTTTT. It encodes CASSLGAGTGIWRPNTGELFF.

The chain employs TRBV5-4 and TRBJ2-3; 8 nucleotides match TRBD2. V trimming: 4 bases; J trimming: 1 base; junction bases outside the gene matches: 5. CDR3 length: 15 amino acids. Looked up from germline, CDR1 is SGHNT and CDR2 is YYREEE (reference sequence). This CDR3 reads CASSGGLGGTDTQYF. CDR3 nucleotides: TGTGCCAGCAGCGGGGGACTAGGTGGCACAGATACGCAGTATTTT.

The chain recombines TRBV10-2 with TRBJ2-7; tentatively, D is TRBD1 (6 bases). Germline values: CDR1 WSHSY, CDR2 SAAADI. V was cut by 2 bases and J by 7 bases, with 9 bases left in between. The CDR3 runs 12 residues. This CDR3 reads CASSEQGREQYF. The CDR3 DNA reads as TGCGCCAGCAGTGAGCAGGGGAGAGAGCAGTACTTC.

V is TRBV12-5 and J is TRBJ2-1; TRBD1 might be the D (6 bases). With 2 bases removed from V and 6 bases from J, the gap between germline ends came to 20 bases. Germline values: CDR1 LGHNT, CDR2 FRNRAP. The CDR3 loop spans 17 amino acids. CDR3 coding DNA: TGTGCTAGTGGTTTGTCCTCTGGGGGCAGGTTTTTCAATGAGCAGTTCTTC. Its protein product is CASGLSSGGRFFNEQFF.

The gene calls are TRBV25-1 and TRBJ2-3; D gene ambiguous. Trimming stripped 3 bases from V and 2 bases from J, with 12 bases between. Germline V lookup: CDR1 MGHDK, CDR2 SYGVNS. The CDR3 length is 15 residues. This chain's CDR3 is CASSEWSGATDTQYF. CDR3 in DNA: TGTGCCAGCAGTGAGTGGTCAGGAGCCACAGATACGCAGTATTTT.

V usage is TRBV5-1 and J usage is TRBJ2-1; 9 bases align to TRBD1. Trimming took 3 bases from V and 3 from J; bases not matched to a gene: 4. This CDR3 contains 15 residues. Looked up from germline, CDR1 is SGHRS and CDR2 is YFSETQ. CDR3 bases: TGCGCCAGCAGCTCAGGACAGGGGAACTACAATGAGCAGTTCTTC. Its protein product is CASSSGQGNYNEQFF.

This clone was seen a few times. This chain uses TRBV28 with TRBJ2-7, with D perhaps matching TRBD1 (6 bases). CDR3 length: 15 amino acids. Germline-derived CDR1 and CDR2 are MDHEN and SYDVKM. V dropped 4 bases and J dropped 3 bases, with 16 bases sitting between them. CDR3 in amino acids: CASSYWGQGVYEQYF. In DNA, the CDR3 is TGTGCCAGCAGTTACTGGGGACAAGGCGTCTACGAGCAGTACTTC.

This clone was seen once. The chain employs TRBV29-1 and TRBJ2-7; 9 bases agree with TRBD2. The CDR3 is 12 amino acids. Germline assignment: CDR1 SQVTM and CDR2 ANQGSEA. Trimming at V came to 7 bases and at J to 7 bases, leaving 8 bases not matched to a gene. CDR3 loop: CSGGLALGEQYF. The CDR3 nucleotides are TGCAGCGGGGGACTAGCTTTAGGGGAGCAGTACTTC.

A single count supports this clone. The chain employs TRBV4-1 and TRBJ2-7; 9 nucleotides align to TRBD1. The CDR3 is 17 amino acids. Germline loops: CDR1 MGHRA, CDR2 YSYEKL. The V gene end was trimmed by 1 base and the J gene end by 6 bases; junction bases not matched to a gene: 13. In nucleotides, the CDR3 is TGCGCCAGCAGCCAAGCAGGATGGACAGGGGACTCGGGCGAGCAGTACTTC. Translating gives CASSQAGWTGDSGEQYF.

The chain employs TRBV5-4 and TRBJ2-2, with D tentatively TRBD1 (6 bases). CDR3 size: 15 residues. Per germline, CDR1 SGHNT and CDR2 YYREEE (reference sequence). Trimming stripped 5 bases from V and 0 bases from J, with 11 bases between. CDR3 amino acids: CASRGWDTNTGELFF. CDR3 DNA: TGTGCCAGCAGAGGGTGGGACACGAACACCGGGGAGCTGTTTTTT.

The rearrangement joins TRBV7-9 to TRBJ1-2; 7 bases are a match to TRBD1. The CDR3 totals 16 residues. The V gene's germline CDR1 is SEHNR and CDR2 FQNEAQ (reference sequence). V was pared by 4 bases and J by 3 bases, with 11 bases of the junction left unmatched. The CDR3 spells CASSWSGTETYYGYTF. The CDR3 region has the DNA TGTGCCAGCAGCTGGTCCGGGACAGAGACCTACTATGGCTACACCTTC.

To note about this clone: Mismatch with germline at one junction end may stem from a read error. The rearrangement joins TRBV7-7 to TRBJ2-1; D is possibly TRBD2 (6 bases). The CDR3 extends over 15 amino acids. Germline values: CDR1 SSHAT, CDR2 FNYEAQ (reference sequence). The CDR3 region is CASSLSRDLYNEQFF. The DNA of the CDR3 is TGTGCTAGCAGCTTATCCCGGGACTTGTACAATGAGCAGTTCTTC.